The 11 T cell receptor beta chains below come from one sample, sequenced in a study of blood T cell repertoires in COVID-19. The method was immunoSEQ multiplex PCR; TCRdb's version includes in-frame clones alone and lacks a portion of them. This table holds about 190,000 clones, about four fifths found once. Material: peripheral blood. These receptor sequences come from a woman aged 80 or over with active or convalescent COVID-19.

The chain links TRBV4-1 to TRBJ2-5, with D perhaps TRBD1 (5 bases). CDR3 size: 15 residues. V gave up 3 bases and J gave up 1 base, with 12 bases separating them. Germline CDR1 and CDR2: MGHRA and YSYEKL. CDR3 sequence: CASSQNGHPQETQYF. DNA of the CDR3: TGCGCCAGCAGCCAGAACGGACACCCCCAAGAGACCCAGTACTTC.

The chain employs TRBV7-7 and TRBJ2-3; D remains unclear. CDR3 length: 15 amino acids. V shed 3 bases and J shed 0 bases, with 10 bases lying between them. Germline CDR1 reads SSHAT; CDR2 reads FNYEAQ (reference sequence). CDR3 DNA sequence: TGTGCCAGCAGCTTTTCAGGTCTTAGCACAGATACGCAGTATTTT. Translated, it gives CASSFSGLSTDTQYF.

This clone was counted once. The rearrangement links TRBV5-1 to TRBJ2-2, with 15 positions matching TRBD2. The CDR3 loop spans 18 amino acids. The V and J ends lost 4 bases and 4 bases, in that order; junction bases with no gene match: 8. Germline lookup yields CDR1 SGHRS and CDR2 YFSETQ. The CDR3 region is CASSGLAGGPGSTGELFF. The CDR3 DNA reads TGCGCCAGCAGCGGACTAGCGGGAGGGCCGGGTTCCACCGGGGAGCTGTTTTTT.

This clone was observed at least ten times. The chain recombines TRBV29-1 with TRBJ2-1, with D possibly TRBD2 on 6 matching bases. Trimming took 7 bases from V and 6 from J, leaving 13 bases between them. The germline V gene has CDR1 SQVTM and CDR2 ANQGSEA. This CDR3 comprises 12 residues. The DNA of the CDR3 is TGCAGCGCTACGGACTACTTCAATGAGCAGTTCTTC. It is translated as CSATDYFNEQFF.

This chain connects TRBV4-2 to TRBJ1-3; the match to TRBD1 covers 11 bases. This CDR3 is 16 amino acids long. Germline assignment: CDR1 LGHNA and CDR2 YNFKEQ. The V and J ends lost 3 bases and 4 bases, in that order; junction bases with no gene match: 5. The CDR3 reads CASSQGDRGYGNTIYF. Written as DNA, the CDR3 is TGTGCCAGCAGCCAGGGGGACAGGGGGTACGGAAACACCATATATTTT.

The chain is built from TRBV6-5 and TRBJ1-4; TRBD1 is a possible D gene (5 bases). Trimming took off 5 bases at V and 5 bases at J, with 12 bases between the two ends. The germline V gene encodes CDR1 MNHEY and CDR2 SVGAGI. This CDR3 contains 14 residues. The DNA for the CDR3 is TGTGCCAGCAGTAGGGGCGGTACCAATGAAAAACTGTTTTTT. As protein: CASSRGGTNEKLFF.

The chain carries TRBV19 and TRBJ1-2; 7 nucleotides agree with TRBD1. The CDR3 covers 15 residues. V lost 5 bases to trimming and J lost 7 bases; unmatched junction nucleotides: 13. Germline values: CDR1 LNHDA, CDR2 SQIVND (reference sequence). CDR3 bases: TGTGCCAGTAGTGTAAGACAGGGTGGCGCCCCTGGCTACACCTTC. Encoded protein: CASSVRQGGAPGYTF.

This clone has a single count. V usage is TRBV18 and J usage is TRBJ2-7; the D is unclear. This CDR3 spans 14 amino acids. Trimming took off 2 bases at V and 3 bases at J, with 11 bases between the two ends. From germline, CDR1 is KGHSH and CDR2 LQKENI. CDR3 bases: TGTGCCAGCTCACCAGAAGCGCCTAACTACGAGCAGTACTTC. Encoded protein: CASSPEAPNYEQYF.

This clone has ten or more counts. V and J are TRBV10-3 and TRBJ1-1; weak D call: TRBD1 (5 bases). Trimming left V 5 bases short and J 5 bases short, with 30 bases between. Germline V gene lookup returns CDR1 ENHRY and CDR2 SYGVKD. CDR3 length: 19 residues. In nucleotides, the CDR3 is TGTGCCATCAGTCGTCTTAAGGTAAGGCAGGGAGGATCGATGACTGAAGCTTTCTTT. As protein: CAISRLKVRQGGSMTEAFF.

The chain links TRBV14 to TRBJ2-5, with D possibly matching TRBD2 (6 bases). Germline loops: CDR1 SGHDN, CDR2 FVKESK. The V end was cut by 7 bases, the J end by 0 bases, with 9 bases between. The CDR3 covers 13 residues. The CDR3 loop is CASKRGYQETQYF. Here the CDR3 DNA reads TGTGCCAGCAAACGGGGGTACCAAGAGACCCAGTACTTC.

A few counts support this clone. The chain carries TRBV6-1 and TRBJ1-1; D unresolved. Germline V gives CDR1 MNHNS, CDR2 SASEGT. V lost 0 bases to trimming and J lost 4 bases, with 12 bases between them. The CDR3 loop spans 15 amino acids. Here the CDR3 reads CASSEARGLTTEAFF. The CDR3 DNA reads TGTGCCAGCAGTGAAGCTAGAGGTTTGACCACTGAAGCTTTCTTT.